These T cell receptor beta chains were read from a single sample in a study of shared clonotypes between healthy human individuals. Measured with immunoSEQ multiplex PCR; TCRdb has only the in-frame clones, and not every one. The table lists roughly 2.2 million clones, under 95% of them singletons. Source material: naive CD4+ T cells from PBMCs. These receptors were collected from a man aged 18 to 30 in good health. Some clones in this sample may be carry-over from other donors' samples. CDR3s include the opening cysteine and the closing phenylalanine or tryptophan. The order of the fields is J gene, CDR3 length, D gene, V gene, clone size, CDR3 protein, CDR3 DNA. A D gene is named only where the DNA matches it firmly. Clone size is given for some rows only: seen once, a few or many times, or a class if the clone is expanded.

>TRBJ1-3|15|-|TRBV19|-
CASTPWVYSGNTIYF
TGTGCCAGTACCCCCTGGGTATACTCTGGAAACACCATATATTTT
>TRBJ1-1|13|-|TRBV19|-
CASSIGGILEAFF
TGTGCCAGTAGTATCGGAGGGATACTAGAAGCTTTCTTT
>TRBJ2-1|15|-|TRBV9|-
CASSVSLAEYNEQFF
TGTGCCAGCAGCGTATCGCTAGCAGAATACAATGAGCAGTTCTTC
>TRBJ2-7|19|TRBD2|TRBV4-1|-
CASSHVPGLAGVFSYEQYF
TGCGCCAGCAGCCACGTCCCGGGACTAGCGGGAGTCTTCTCCTACGAGCAGTACTTC
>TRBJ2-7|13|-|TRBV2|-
CASSSQPGSLQYF
TGTGCCAGCAGCTCCCAACCGGGGTCTCTGCAGTACTTC
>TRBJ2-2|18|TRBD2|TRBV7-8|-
CASSLRSAGGEITGELFF
TGTGCCAGCAGCTTACGTTCGGCGGGAGGCGAAATAACCGGGGAGCTGTTTTTT
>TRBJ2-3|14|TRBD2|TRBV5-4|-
CASSLALAGERQYF
TGTGCCAGCAGCTTGGCACTAGCGGGAGAACGGCAGTATTTT
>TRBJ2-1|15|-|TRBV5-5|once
CASSSDPDSYNEQFF
TGTGCCAGCAGCTCGGACCCCGACTCCTACAATGAGCAGTTCTTC
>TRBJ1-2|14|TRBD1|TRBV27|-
CASGSRTGRYGYTF
TGTGCCAGCGGATCCAGGACAGGAAGATATGGCTACACCTTC
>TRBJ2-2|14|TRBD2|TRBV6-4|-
CASSLAASTGELFF
TGTGCCAGCAGTCTAGCGGCTAGCACCGGGGAGCTGTTTTTT
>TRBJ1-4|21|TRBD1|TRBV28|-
CASSFGLWGTGEGSTNEKLFF
TGTGCCAGCAGTTTTGGCCTCTGGGGGACAGGGGAGGGTTCAACTAATGAAAAACTGTTTTTT
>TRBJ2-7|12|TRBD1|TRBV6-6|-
CASSTGQGGQYF
TGTGCCAGCAGTACTGGACAGGGAGGGCAGTACTTC
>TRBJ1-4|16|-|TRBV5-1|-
CASSPSVPSTNEKLFF
TGCGCCAGCAGCCCTAGCGTACCGTCAACTAATGAAAAACTGTTTTTT
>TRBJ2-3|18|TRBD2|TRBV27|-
CASSLKRLASGNTDTQYF
TGTGCCAGCAGTTTAAAACGGTTGGCTAGCGGAAACACAGATACGCAGTATTTT
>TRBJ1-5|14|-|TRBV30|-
CAWSTGNSNQPQHF
TGTGCCTGGAGTACAGGGAACAGCAATCAGCCCCAGCATTTT
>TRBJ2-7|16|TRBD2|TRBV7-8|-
CASSLEVGGSSYEQYF
TGTGCCAGCAGCTTAGAAGTAGGCGGGAGCTCCTACGAGCAGTACTTC